Following are 19 T cell receptor beta chains from one sample sequenced in a study of CD8 T cells in ankylosing spondylitis. One entry per CDR3 protein, called by TCRdb with MiXCR from the 5' RACE reads. Of approximately 150,000 distinct CDR3 sequences listed, around 8.9% were seen once; the top ten hold approximately 15%. The source material was blood, either unsorted or a sorted T cell fraction (not recorded which). The receptors originated from a female donor with ankylosing spondylitis or in good health (not recorded which).

This sequence joins TRBV7-2 and TRBJ2-3; the D gene is possibly TRBD2 (6 bases). Trimming shortened V by 6 bases and J by 0 bases, and 13 bases separated the two germline ends. CDR1 and CDR2 (germline): SGHTA, FQGNSA. CDR3 length: 15 residues. CDR3 nucleotides: TGTGCCAGCAGTCATTCCAGCGGGAGCACAGATACGCAGTATTTT. This translates into CASSHSSGSTDTQYF.

J is TRBJ2-3 and V is TRBV27; TRBD2 aligns across 9 bases. The CDR3 extends over 15 amino acids. Trimming cost V 6 bases and J 8 bases; bases outside gene matches: 12. Germline assignment: CDR1 MNHEY and CDR2 SMNVEV (reference sequence). CDR3 sequence: CASRSFSGSEGTQYF. The CDR3 nucleotides are TGTGCCAGCAGATCGTTTAGCGGGAGCGAGGGTACGCAGTATTTT.

Only a few counts were recorded for this clonotype. The rearrangement joins TRBV7-9 to TRBJ2-2; D might be TRBD1 or TRBD2, each matching 6 bases. This CDR3 contains 17 residues. CDR1 is SEHNR, CDR2 FQNEAQ, per germline (reference sequence). V lost 1 base, J lost 7 bases, and 19 bases lay in between. This CDR3 reads CASSLDGGGGHIGELFF. Here the CDR3 DNA reads TGTGCCAGCAGCTTAGACGGCGGAGGGGGTCACATCGGGGAGCTGTTTTTT.

This clonotype was counted a few times. The chain has TRBV27 and TRBJ2-1; no definite D call. CDR1 and CDR2 from the germline V gene are MNHEY and SMNVEV (reference sequence). This CDR3 contains 17 residues. V was clipped by 5 bases and J by 0 bases, with 17 bases between them. CDR3 nucleotides: TGTGCCAGCAGTCCAGATTCCTTTTTGAGCTCCTACAATGAGCAGTTCTTC. Its protein product is CASSPDSFLSSYNEQFF.

The chain carries TRBV9 and TRBJ2-2; no reliable D call. The CDR3 has 16 amino acids. The germline CDR1 and CDR2 sequences are SGDLS and YYNGEE. Trimming took off 3 bases at V and 6 bases at J, with 18 bases between the two ends. The CDR3 protein is CASSDGRHHRAGELFF. The CDR3 DNA is TGTGCCAGCAGCGACGGCCGCCACCACCGGGCCGGGGAGCTGTTTTTT.

The genes are TRBV5-6 and TRBJ2-1; the D is unclear. Germline V gives CDR1 SGHDT, CDR2 YYEEEE. V shed 0 bases and J shed 7 bases, with 11 bases lying between them. The CDR3 totals 14 residues. Written as DNA, the CDR3 is TGTGCCAGCAGCTTGGGTCCTGGTAGGAATGAGCAGTTCTTC. This codes for CASSLGPGRNEQFF.

This clonotype was counted between two and nine times. The V and J genes are TRBV11-2 and TRBJ1-1, with D perhaps TRBD1 (6 bases). Germline CDR1 and CDR2: SGHAT and FQNNGV. The CDR3 length is 15 residues. The V gene lost 7 bases and the J gene lost 0 bases, with 15 bases spanning the gap. The CDR3 DNA sequence: TGTGCCAGCATGGGGGCAGATGCTTTGAACACTGAAGCTTTCTTT. Translating gives CASMGADALNTEAFF. Variable domain in full (rest from reference TRBV11-2 and TRBJ1-1): EAGVAQSPRYKIIEKRQSVAFWCNPISGHATLYWYQQILGQGPKLLIQFQNNGVVDDSQLPKDRFSAERLKGVDSTLKIQPAKLEDSAVYLCASMGADALNTEAFFGQGTRLTVV.

This clonotype has ten or more counts. This chain connects TRBV3-1 to TRBJ2-2; D not resolved. The CDR3 contains 13 residues. Germline loops: CDR1 LGHDT, CDR2 YNNKEL (reference sequence). Deletions cut 8 bases from V and 0 bases from J, with 7 bases between. The CDR3 nucleotides read TGTGCCAGCGACGAATCGAACACCGGGGAGCTGTTTTTT. Residues: CASDESNTGELFF.

The table lists this clonotype with many counts. V usage is TRBV9 and J usage is TRBJ1-1; tentative D call: TRBD1 (5 bases). Germline V gene data show CDR1 as SGDLS and CDR2 as YYNGEE. The germline V and J ends were trimmed by 2 bases and 4 bases, with 9 bases remaining between them. This CDR3 is 13 amino acids long. CDR3 region: CASSVQGGTEAFF. Here the CDR3 DNA reads TGTGCCAGCAGCGTGCAGGGAGGCACTGAAGCTTTCTTT.

The sample holds a few counts of this clonotype. The gene calls are TRBV13 and TRBJ1-2; TRBD1 matches 9 bases. J was trimmed by 8 bases and V by 4 bases; bases with no gene match: 8. Per germline, CDR1 PRHDT and CDR2 FYEKMQ (reference sequence). This CDR3 spans 14 amino acids. Here the CDR3 reads CASSSGQGIEGYTF. The CDR3 DNA sequence: TGTGCCAGCAGCTCTGGACAGGGGATTGAGGGCTACACCTTC.

This rearrangement joins TRBV7-9 to TRBJ1-2; D perhaps matches TRBD1 (6 bases). This CDR3 has 15 residues. Germline CDR1 is SEHNR and CDR2 is FQNEAQ (reference sequence). V was clipped by 5 bases and J by 8 bases, with 21 bases between them. The CDR3 nucleotides are TGTGCCAGCAGCATAGGGGGGGGCCTCGCTATCGGCTACACCTTC. It encodes CASSIGGGLAIGYTF.

A few counts support this clonotype. The chain has TRBV7-8 and TRBJ2-1; D is unclear. Trimming stripped 6 bases from V and 1 base from J, with 13 bases between. CDR1 is SGHVS and CDR2 is FQNEAQ in the germline V gene. The CDR3 contains 15 residues. DNA of the CDR3: TGTGCCAGCAGTTGGGATAAGCCTTCCTACAATGAGCAGTTCTTC. This sequence encodes CASSWDKPSYNEQFF.

The rearrangement links TRBV27 to TRBJ2-5; D uncertain. This CDR3 has 16 amino acids. CDR1 is MNHEY and CDR2 is SMNVEV in the germline V gene (reference sequence). The V end lost 0 bases, the J end lost 5 bases, and 16 bases lay between the germline ends. This CDR3 is CASSLSMMGSVETQYF. The DNA for the CDR3 is TGTGCCAGCAGTTTATCGATGATGGGATCCGTGGAGACCCAGTACTTC.

This clonotype was seen just once. Because the CDR3 is missing its conserved closing phenylalanine or tryptophan, this is likely a read error. As DNA, the CDR3 is TGCAGTGCTAGGACGCTAGCGAGGGAGCAGTACCTC. It is translated as CSARTLAREQYL. The gene calls are TRBV20-1 and TRBJ2-7; possibly TRBD2 for D (6 bases). V was pared by 3 bases and J by 7 bases, with 13 bases between. Germline lookup yields CDR1 DFQATT and CDR2 SNEGSKA (reference sequence). This CDR3 contains 12 residues.

This clonotype was seen only a few times. V gene TRBV12-3 or TRBV12-4 combines with J gene TRBJ1-3; no definite D call. This CDR3 spans 13 amino acids. Trimming took 6 bases from V and 4 from J, leaving 10 bases between them. The CDR3 DNA reads as TGTGCCAGCAGCCCCCCGGGGGGAAACACCATATATTTT. Translation gives CASSPPGGNTIYF.

This clonotype has only a few counts. The chain uses TRBV7-9 and TRBJ2-7; D remains ambiguous. Germline CDR1 and CDR2: SEHNR and FQNEAQ (reference sequence). This CDR3 has 14 residues. V was clipped by 1 base and J by 3 bases, with 10 bases between them. This CDR3 reads CASSLDWQLYEQYF. The CDR3 nucleotides read TGTGCCAGCAGCTTAGATTGGCAACTCTACGAGCAGTACTTC. Based on the CDR3 plus reference TRBV7-9 and TRBJ2-7, the full variable domain is DTGVSQNPRHKITKRGQNVTFRCDPISEHNRLYWYRQTLGQGPEFLTYFQNEAQLEKSRLLSDRFSAERPKGSFSTLEIQRTEQGDSAMYLCASSLDWQLYEQYFGPGTRLTVT.

This clonotype was seen only a few times. In DNA, the CDR3 is TGTGCCAGCAGCTTGTTGCCAGATACGCAGTATTTT. It codes for CASSLLPDTQYF. This chain uses TRBV5-6 with TRBJ2-3; D call uncertain. Germline-derived CDR1 and CDR2 are SGHDT and YYEEEE. The germline V and J ends were trimmed by 1 base and 4 bases, with 4 bases remaining between them. The CDR3 loop spans 12 amino acids.

This clonotype was found many times. This chain joins TRBV6-2 or TRBV6-3 and TRBJ2-5, with 7 bases identical to TRBD2. With V trimmed by 5 bases and J by 2 bases, 8 bases remained unmatched. This CDR3 comprises 15 residues. From germline, CDR1 is MNHEY and CDR2 SVGEGT. The CDR3 region has the DNA TGTGCCAGCAGTACAGGACTAGAACAACAAGAGACCCAGTACTTC. Its protein is CASSTGLEQQETQYF.

The chain is built from TRBV6-1 and TRBJ2-2; 7 bases line up with TRBD1. The CDR3 is 16 residues long. V shed 6 bases and J 0 bases; nucleotides not matched to a gene: 7. Germline values: CDR1 MNHNS, CDR2 SASEGT. The CDR3 loop is CASRIPGQPNTGELFF. The CDR3 region has the DNA TGTGCCAGCAGAATACCGGGACAGCCGAACACCGGGGAGCTGTTTTTT.